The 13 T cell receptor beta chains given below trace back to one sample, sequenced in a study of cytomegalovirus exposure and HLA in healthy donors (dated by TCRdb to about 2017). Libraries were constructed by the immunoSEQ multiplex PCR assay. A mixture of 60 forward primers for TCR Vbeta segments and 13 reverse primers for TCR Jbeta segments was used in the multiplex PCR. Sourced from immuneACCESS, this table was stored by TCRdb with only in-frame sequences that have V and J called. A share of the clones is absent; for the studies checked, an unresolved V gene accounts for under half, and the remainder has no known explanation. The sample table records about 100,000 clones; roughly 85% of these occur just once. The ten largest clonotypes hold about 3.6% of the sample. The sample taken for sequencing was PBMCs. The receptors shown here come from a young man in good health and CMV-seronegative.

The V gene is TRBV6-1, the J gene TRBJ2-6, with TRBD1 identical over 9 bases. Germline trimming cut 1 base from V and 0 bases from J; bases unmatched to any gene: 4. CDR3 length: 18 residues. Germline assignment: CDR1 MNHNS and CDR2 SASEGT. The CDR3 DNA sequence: TGTGCCAGCAGTGAAGAGACAGGGGGTTCCTCTGGGGCCAACGTCCTGACTTTC. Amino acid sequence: CASSEETGGSSGANVLTF.

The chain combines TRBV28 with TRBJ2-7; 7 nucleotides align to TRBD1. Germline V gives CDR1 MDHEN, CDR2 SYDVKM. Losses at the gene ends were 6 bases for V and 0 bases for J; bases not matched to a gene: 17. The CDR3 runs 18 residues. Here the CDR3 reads CASSARDRSTKSSYEQYF. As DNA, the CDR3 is TGTGCCAGCAGCGCCCGGGACAGAAGTACAAAGAGCTCCTACGAGCAGTACTTC.

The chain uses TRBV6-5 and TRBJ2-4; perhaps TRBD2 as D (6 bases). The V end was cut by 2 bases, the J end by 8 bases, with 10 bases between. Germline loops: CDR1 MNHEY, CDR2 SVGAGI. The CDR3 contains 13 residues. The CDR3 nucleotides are TGTGCCAGCAGTTACCGCGGGGAGGACATTCAGTACTTC. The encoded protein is CASSYRGEDIQYF.

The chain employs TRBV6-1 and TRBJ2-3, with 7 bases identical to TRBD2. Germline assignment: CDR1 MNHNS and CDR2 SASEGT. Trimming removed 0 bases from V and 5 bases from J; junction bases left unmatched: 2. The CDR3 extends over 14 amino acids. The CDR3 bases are TGTGCCAGCAGTGAAGCGGGGGGGGTAGATACGCAGTATTTT. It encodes CASSEAGGVDTQYF.

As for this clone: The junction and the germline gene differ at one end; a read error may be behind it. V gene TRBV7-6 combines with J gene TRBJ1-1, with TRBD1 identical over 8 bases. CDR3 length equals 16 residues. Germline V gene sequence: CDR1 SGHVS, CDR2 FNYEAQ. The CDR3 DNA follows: TGTGCCAGCACCTTAGGGACAGGACGCATGAACACTGAAGCTTTCTTT. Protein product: CASTLGTGRMNTEAFF.

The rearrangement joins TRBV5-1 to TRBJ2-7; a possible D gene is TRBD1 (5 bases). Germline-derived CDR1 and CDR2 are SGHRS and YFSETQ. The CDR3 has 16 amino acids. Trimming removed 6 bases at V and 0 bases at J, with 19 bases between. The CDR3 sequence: CASTTSPGPSSYEQYF. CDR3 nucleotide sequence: TGCGCCAGCACTACTTCGCCAGGGCCTAGCTCCTACGAGCAGTACTTC.

CDR3 DNA sequence: TGTGCCAGCAGCTTAGGGACTAGCGGGAGTGAGGGGACCCAGTACTTC. Protein product: CASSLGTSGSEGTQYF. The chain couples TRBV7-9 to TRBJ2-5, with 13 bases fitting TRBD2. V was clipped by 1 base and J by 7 bases; unmatched bases: 6. This CDR3 has 16 residues. Germline assignment: CDR1 SEHNR and CDR2 FQNEAQ (reference sequence).

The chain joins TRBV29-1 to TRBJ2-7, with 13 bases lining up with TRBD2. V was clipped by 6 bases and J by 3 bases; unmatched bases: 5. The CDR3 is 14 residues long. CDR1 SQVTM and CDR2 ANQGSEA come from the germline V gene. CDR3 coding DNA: TGCAGCGTCAAGACTAGCGGGGGGCTCTACGAGCAGTACTTC. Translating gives CSVKTSGGLYEQYF.

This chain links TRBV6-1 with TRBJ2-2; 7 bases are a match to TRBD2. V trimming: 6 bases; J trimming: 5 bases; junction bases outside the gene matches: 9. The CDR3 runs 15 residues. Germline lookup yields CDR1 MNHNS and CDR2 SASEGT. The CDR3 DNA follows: TGTGCCAGCAGCCTCCGGACTAGAGGGACCGGGGAGCTGTTTTTT. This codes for CASSLRTRGTGELFF.

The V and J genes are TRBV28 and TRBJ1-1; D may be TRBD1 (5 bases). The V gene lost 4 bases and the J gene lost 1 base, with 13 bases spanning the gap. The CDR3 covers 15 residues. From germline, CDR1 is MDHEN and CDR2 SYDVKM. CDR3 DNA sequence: TGTGCCAGCAGTTCTCCCCCTACAGGGAACACTGAAGCTTTCTTT. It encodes CASSSPPTGNTEAFF.

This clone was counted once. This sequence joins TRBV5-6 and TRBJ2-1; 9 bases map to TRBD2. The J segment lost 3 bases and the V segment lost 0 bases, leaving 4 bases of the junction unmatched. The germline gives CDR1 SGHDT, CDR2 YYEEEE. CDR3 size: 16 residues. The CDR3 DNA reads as TGTGCCAGCAGCTTGGGGCTAGCGGGGAGCTACAATGAGCAGTTCTTC. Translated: CASSLGLAGSYNEQFF.

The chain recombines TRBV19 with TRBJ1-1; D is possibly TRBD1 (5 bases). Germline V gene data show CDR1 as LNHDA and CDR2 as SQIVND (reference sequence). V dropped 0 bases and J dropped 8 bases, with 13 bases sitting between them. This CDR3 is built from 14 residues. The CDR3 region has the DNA TGTGCCAGTAGTATAGATTTCTCGAGACAGGAAGCTTTCTTT. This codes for CASSIDFSRQEAFF.

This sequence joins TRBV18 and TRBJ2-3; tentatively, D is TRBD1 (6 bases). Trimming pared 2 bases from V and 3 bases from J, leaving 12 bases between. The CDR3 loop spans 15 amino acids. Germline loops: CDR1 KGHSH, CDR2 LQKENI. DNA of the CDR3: TGTGCCAGCTCACCAATAGAGGGGGTTACAGATACGCAGTATTTT. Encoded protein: CASSPIEGVTDTQYF.